This is a list of T cell receptor beta chains from one sample in a study of response to subunit inactivated influenza vaccine. TCRdb used MiXCR to reprocess the RT-PCR reads, holding one entry per CDR3 protein. Among 450,000 to 600,000 distinct CDR3 sequences, approximately 16% were seen once, and the ten largest hold less than 4%. The sample consisted of CD4+ T cells sorted from PBMCs, taken less than 30 months after vaccination. These receptors originate from a man between 50 and 69 years old who received an inactivated influenza vaccine. Each CDR3 is given with its conserved first and last residue. D genes are given only for firm matches. Expanded clones are given a class, and other clones once, few, many or no size at all.

clone_size	v_call	cdr3_length	j_call	d_call	cdr3_aa	cdr3_nt
few	TRBV6-2/TRBV6-3	14	TRBJ1-4	.	CASTGPPLGEKLFF	TGTGCCAGCACCGGGCCTCCCCTGGGCGAAAAACTGTTTTTT
.	TRBV21-1	15	TRBJ2-1	.	CASSRRLQGEHEQFF	TGTGCCAGCAGCAGGAGATTGCAGGGCGAGCATGAGCAGTTCTTC
few	TRBV3-1	13	TRBJ2-6	.	CASKDSGANVLTF	TGTGCCAGCAAGGACTCTGGGGCCAACGTCCTGACTTTC
.	TRBV7-2	12	TRBJ2-3	.	CASSHTQDTQYF	TGTGCCAGCAGTCATACCCAAGATACGCAGTATTTT
.	TRBV24-1	14	TRBJ2-5	TRBD1	CATSGTGGGETQDF	TGTGCCACCAGCGGGACAGGGGGTGGAGAGACCCAGGACTTC
.	TRBV6-2/TRBV6-3	15	TRBJ2-7	TRBD2	CASSYRLAGSYEQYF	TGTGCCAGCAGTTACCGACTAGCGGGGTCCTACGAGCAGTACTTC
few	TRBV6-1	13	TRBJ2-7	.	CASSEGESYEQYF	TGTGCCAGCAGTGAAGGAGAATCCTACGAGCAGTACTTC
.	TRBV4-3	15	TRBJ2-7	TRBD1	CASSSRTGTSYEQYF	TGCGCCAGCAGCTCCCGGACAGGTACCTCCTACGAGCAGTACTTC
few	TRBV2	12	TRBJ2-7	.	CASSAGEYEQYF	TGTGCCAGCAGTGCGGGGGAATACGAGCAGTACTTC
few	TRBV6-5	14	TRBJ1-2	.	CASSYLSSAYGYTF	TGTGCCAGCAGTTACCTATCGTCTGCGTATGGCTACACCTTC
many	TRBV18	15	TRBJ1-1	TRBD1	CASRAIGTGDTEAFF	TGTGCCAGCAGGGCAATCGGGACAGGGGACACTGAAGCTTTCTTT
few	TRBV5-1	16	TRBJ2-7	TRBD2	CASSLDGASGNPEQYF	TGCGCCAGCAGCCTGGACGGGGCTAGCGGGAACCCCGAGCAGTACTTC
many	TRBV6-5	17	TRBJ1-4	.	CASSYGQRSAKGEKLFF	TGTGCCAGCAGTTACGGGCAGAGGTCGGCGAAAGGGGAAAAACTGTTTTTT
.	TRBV24-1	13	TRBJ2-3	.	CATSEDPRDTQYF	TGTGCCACCAGTGAGGATCCTAGGGATACGCAGTATTTT
many	TRBV7-2	14	TRBJ2-7	.	CASAKGGVRYEQYF	TGTGCCAGCGCCAAAGGTGGGGTCCGCTACGAGCAGTACTTC
.	TRBV20-1	13	TRBJ2-7	.	CSARDLLGYEQYF	TGCAGTGCTAGAGATCTCTTGGGCTACGAGCAGTACTTC
.	TRBV6-1	15	TRBJ1-3	TRBD1	CASTRDSHSGNTIYF	TGTGCCAGCACAAGGGACAGCCACTCTGGAAACACCATATATTTT
.	TRBV9	14	TRBJ1-1	TRBD1	CASSVVSDRVGAFF	TGTGCCAGCAGCGTAGTTTCGGACAGGGTCGGTGCTTTCTTT
.	TRBV5-6	14	TRBJ2-5	TRBD2	CASSLAGDGETQYF	TGTGCCAGCAGCTTAGCGGGAGACGGAGAGACCCAGTACTTC
.	TRBV20-1	17	TRBJ2-7	.	CSAPGGAGGVGLYEQYF	TGCAGTGCCCCAGGAGGTGCAGGAGGCGTTGGCCTTTACGAGCAGTACTTC
.	TRBV10-3	14	TRBJ2-3	TRBD2	CAIKGLGSTDTQYF	TGTGCCATCAAAGGACTAGGGAGCACAGATACGCAGTATTTT
few	TRBV4-2	14	TRBJ2-3	.	CASSQEYPKNTQYF	TGTGCCAGCAGCCAAGAATATCCCAAAAATACGCAGTATTTT
.	TRBV28	14	TRBJ2-4	.	CASSTRRREDIQYF	TGTGCCAGCAGTACCAGACGTAGGGAGGACATTCAGTACTTC
.	TRBV20-1	16	TRBJ2-2	TRBD2	CSAKGLAGAFTGELFF	TGCAGTGCTAAGGGACTAGCGGGAGCGTTCACCGGGGAGCTGTTTTTT
.	TRBV5-4	14	TRBJ2-5	.	CASSTGTQQETQYF	TGTGCCAGCAGCACCGGGACACAACAAGAGACCCAGTACTTC
few	TRBV9	13	TRBJ2-7	.	CASSVGSNYEQYF	TGTGCCAGCAGCGTAGGCTCCAACTACGAGCAGTACTTC
few	TRBV29-1	12	TRBJ2-7	.	CSGGAGRGEQYF	TGCAGCGGGGGTGCAGGGCGGGGCGAGCAGTACTTC
few	TRBV5-1	17	TRBJ2-2	TRBD2	CASSPGTSGILSGELFF	TGCGCCAGCAGCCCCGGGACTAGCGGTATCCTGAGCGGGGAGCTGTTTTTT
few	TRBV7-3	13	TRBJ2-1	.	CASSLTSKNEQFF	TGTGCCAGCAGCTTAACAAGTAAGAATGAGCAGTTCTTC
few	TRBV12-3/TRBV12-4	14	TRBJ1-5	.	CASTKGYSNQPQHF	TGTGCCAGCACCAAGGGCTATAGCAATCAGCCCCAGCATTTT
.	TRBV5-1	13	TRBJ2-7	.	CASRGTNSYEQYF	TGCGCCAGCAGAGGAACAAACTCCTACGAGCAGTACTTC
many	TRBV2	11	TRBJ2-1	.	CASRDYQKQFF	TGTGCCAGCAGGGACTACCAAAAACAGTTCTTC
.	TRBV6-1	17	TRBJ2-1	.	CASSERETVGIRNEQFF	TGTGCCAGCAGTGAAAGAGAAACAGTGGGAATTCGCAATGAGCAGTTCTTC
few	TRBV24-1	18	TRBJ2-3	TRBD2	CATSDRTSGGASTDTQYF	TGTGCCACCAGTGACCGGACTAGCGGGGGAGCGAGCACAGATACGCAGTATTTT
.	TRBV20-1	14	TRBJ1-1	.	CSARDTALNTEAFF	TGCAGTGCTAGAGACACAGCCCTGAACACTGAAGCTTTCTTT
.	TRBV7-2	15	TRBJ2-7	TRBD2	CASSLGLVSLGEQYF	TGTGCCAGCAGCCTGGGACTAGTTTCCTTGGGTGAGCAGTACTTC
once	TRBV4-1	18	TRBJ2-7	.	CASSQGPKAGKNSYEQYF	TGCGCCAGCAGCCAAGGGCCAAAGGCAGGGAAGAACTCCTACGAGCAGTACTTC
.	TRBV7-9	14	TRBJ2-5	TRBD2	CASGASGVQETQYF	TGTGCCAGCGGGGCTAGCGGGGTCCAAGAGACCCAGTACTTC
few	TRBV30	15	TRBJ1-6	TRBD1	CAWRDRDFYNSPLHF	TGTGCCTGGAGGGACAGGGACTTCTATAATTCACCCCTCCACTTT
.	TRBV30	13	TRBJ2-7	TRBD1	CAWRDRGRNEQYF	TGTGCCTGGAGGGACAGGGGAAGGAACGAGCAGTACTTC
few	TRBV6-2/TRBV6-3	13	TRBJ1-5	.	CASGLVLVQPQHF	TGTGCCAGCGGCCTCGTCCTTGTACAGCCCCAGCATTTT
.	TRBV2	16	TRBJ2-2	TRBD1	CASSGPRGRIAGELFF	TGTGCCAGCAGTGGTCCCAGGGGGCGTATAGCCGGGGAGCTGTTTTTT
.	TRBV20-1	16	TRBJ2-1	TRBD2	CSARWWEREVYNEQFF	TGCAGTGCTAGGTGGTGGGAGCGGGAAGTCTACAATGAGCAGTTCTTC
.	TRBV2	14	TRBJ2-7	.	CASSQQGINYEQYF	TGTGCCAGCAGTCAACAGGGTATCAACTACGAGCAGTACTTC
few	TRBV20-1	14	TRBJ2-7	TRBD2	CSAILAGSSYEQYF	TGCAGTGCTATTCTAGCGGGGTCCTCCTACGAGCAGTACTTC
.	TRBV2	16	TRBJ1-1	.	CASSVLPQGPGSEAFF	TGTGCCAGCAGTGTCCTACCACAGGGCCCGGGTAGTGAAGCTTTCTTT
.	TRBV14	15	TRBJ2-5	TRBD1	CASSPWGQRQETQYF	TGTGCCAGCAGCCCATGGGGACAGCGGCAAGAGACCCAGTACTTC
.	TRBV4-3	15	TRBJ1-1	.	CASSSQPWGGTEAFF	TGCGCCAGCAGCTCACAGCCATGGGGTGGCACTGAAGCTTTCTTT
.	TRBV20-1	17	TRBJ2-3	.	CSARGIVGPTSTDTQYF	TGCAGTGCTAGGGGAATAGTGGGACCGACGAGCACAGATACGCAGTATTTT
few	TRBV24-1	15	TRBJ2-1	TRBD2	CATSDRTGGGREQFF	TGTGCCACCAGTGACCGTACGGGAGGAGGGCGGGAGCAGTTCTTC
.	TRBV20-1	12	TRBJ2-1	.	CSAERGGGEQFF	TGCAGTGCGGAACGGGGCGGCGGTGAGCAGTTCTTC
.	TRBV5-1	13	TRBJ1-5	TRBD1	CASSSTGGQPQHF	TGCGCCAGCAGCTCGACAGGGGGGCAGCCCCAGCATTTT
few	TRBV12-3/TRBV12-4	17	TRBJ2-1	TRBD2	CASSSSLAGVSYNEQFF	TGTGCCAGCAGTTCCTCACTAGCGGGGGTGTCCTACAATGAGCAGTTCTTC
.	TRBV6-5	15	TRBJ1-6	.	CASSYGQNNNSPLHF	TGTGCCAGCAGTTACGGACAGAACAATAATTCACCCCTCCACTTT
many	TRBV4-2	13	TRBJ2-1	.	CASSQASEGEQFF	TGTGCCAGCAGCCAAGCTTCTGAAGGTGAGCAGTTCTTC
many	TRBV9	12	TRBJ2-1	.	CASSVGWNEQFF	TGTGCCAGCAGCGTAGGATGGAATGAGCAGTTCTTC
.	TRBV20-1	12	TRBJ1-2	.	CSARVSAYGYTF	TGCAGTGCTAGAGTCAGTGCCTATGGCTACACCTTC